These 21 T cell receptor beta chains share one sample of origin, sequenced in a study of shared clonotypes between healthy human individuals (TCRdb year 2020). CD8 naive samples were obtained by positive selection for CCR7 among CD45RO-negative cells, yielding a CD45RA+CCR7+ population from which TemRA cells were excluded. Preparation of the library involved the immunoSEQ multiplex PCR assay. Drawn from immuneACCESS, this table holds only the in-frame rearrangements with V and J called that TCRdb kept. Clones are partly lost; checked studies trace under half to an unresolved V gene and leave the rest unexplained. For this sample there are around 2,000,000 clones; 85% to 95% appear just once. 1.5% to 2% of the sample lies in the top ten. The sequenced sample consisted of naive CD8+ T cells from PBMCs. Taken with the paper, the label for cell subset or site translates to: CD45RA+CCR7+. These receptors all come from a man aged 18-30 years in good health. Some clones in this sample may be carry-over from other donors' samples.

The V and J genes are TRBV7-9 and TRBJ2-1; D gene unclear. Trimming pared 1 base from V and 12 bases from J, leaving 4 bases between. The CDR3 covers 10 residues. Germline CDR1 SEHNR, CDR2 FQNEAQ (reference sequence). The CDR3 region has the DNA TGTGCCAGCAGCTTAGAAGGGCAGTTCTTC. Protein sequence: CASSLEGQFF.

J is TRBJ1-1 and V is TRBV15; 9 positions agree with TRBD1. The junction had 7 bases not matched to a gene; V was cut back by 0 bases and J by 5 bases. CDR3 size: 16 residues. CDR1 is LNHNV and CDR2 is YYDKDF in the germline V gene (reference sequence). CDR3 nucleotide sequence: TGTGCCACCAGCAGAGATCTGGACAGGGGAGGGACTGAAGCTTTCTTT. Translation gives CATSRDLDRGGTEAFF.

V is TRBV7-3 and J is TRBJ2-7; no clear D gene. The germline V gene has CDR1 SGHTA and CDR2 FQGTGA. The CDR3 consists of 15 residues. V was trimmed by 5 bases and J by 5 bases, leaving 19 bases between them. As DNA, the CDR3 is TGTGCCAGCAGCCCCGGGCCGGATGTCTCGCACGAGCAGTACTTC. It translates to CASSPGPDVSHEQYF.

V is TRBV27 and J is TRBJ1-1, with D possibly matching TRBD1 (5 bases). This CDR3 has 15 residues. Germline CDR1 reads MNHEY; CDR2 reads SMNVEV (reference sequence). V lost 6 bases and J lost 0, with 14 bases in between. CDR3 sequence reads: CASRHPGTVNTEAFF. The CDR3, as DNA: TGTGCCAGCAGGCACCCAGGGACCGTGAACACTGAAGCTTTCTTT.

The CDR3 DNA reads as TGTGCCACCAGCAGTCGGGGGTCGGGCGAAGAGACCCAGTACTTC. It is translated as CATSSRGSGEETQYF. This sequence joins TRBV15 and TRBJ2-5; perhaps TRBD2 as D (6 bases). The germline V gene encodes CDR1 LNHNV and CDR2 YYDKDF (reference sequence). This CDR3 is 15 amino acids long. Deletions cut 3 bases from V and 3 bases from J, with 14 bases between.

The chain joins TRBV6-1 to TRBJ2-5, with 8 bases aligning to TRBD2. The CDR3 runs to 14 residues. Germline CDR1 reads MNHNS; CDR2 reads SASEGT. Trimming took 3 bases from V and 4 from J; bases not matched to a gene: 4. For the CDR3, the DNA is TGTGCCAGCAGTGAGGCGGGAGGCGTAGAGACCCAGTACTTC. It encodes CASSEAGGVETQYF.

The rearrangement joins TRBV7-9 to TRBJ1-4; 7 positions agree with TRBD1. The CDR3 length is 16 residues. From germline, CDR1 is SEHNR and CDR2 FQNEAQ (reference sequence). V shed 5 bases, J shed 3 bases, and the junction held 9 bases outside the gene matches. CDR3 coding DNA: TGTGCCAGCAGCCCCGGAGGGGGCCGACCTAATGAAAAACTGTTTTTT. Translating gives CASSPGGGRPNEKLFF.

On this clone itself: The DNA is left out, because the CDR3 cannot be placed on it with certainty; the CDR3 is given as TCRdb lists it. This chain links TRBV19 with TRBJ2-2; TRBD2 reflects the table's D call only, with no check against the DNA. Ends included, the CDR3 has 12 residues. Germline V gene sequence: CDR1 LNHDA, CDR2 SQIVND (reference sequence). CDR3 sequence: CASTSDTGELFF.

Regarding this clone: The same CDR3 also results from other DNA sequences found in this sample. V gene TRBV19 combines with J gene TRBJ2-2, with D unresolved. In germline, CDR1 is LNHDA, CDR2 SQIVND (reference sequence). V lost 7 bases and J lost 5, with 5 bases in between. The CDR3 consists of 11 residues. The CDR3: CASIGTGELFF. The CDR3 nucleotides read TGTGCCAGTATTGGAACCGGGGAGCTGTTTTTT. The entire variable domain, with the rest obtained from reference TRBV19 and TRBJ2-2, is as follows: DGGITQSPKYLFRKEGQNVTLSCEQNLNHDAMYWYRQDPGQGLRLIYYSQIVNDFQKGDIAEGYSVSREKKESFPLTVTSAQKNPTAFYLCASIGTGELFFGEGSRLTVL.

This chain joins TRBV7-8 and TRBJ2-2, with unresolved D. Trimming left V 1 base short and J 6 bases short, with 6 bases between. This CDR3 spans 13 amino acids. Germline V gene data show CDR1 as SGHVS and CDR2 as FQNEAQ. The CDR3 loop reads CASSLGEAGELFF. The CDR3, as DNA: TGTGCCAGCAGCTTAGGAGAGGCCGGGGAGCTGTTTTTT.

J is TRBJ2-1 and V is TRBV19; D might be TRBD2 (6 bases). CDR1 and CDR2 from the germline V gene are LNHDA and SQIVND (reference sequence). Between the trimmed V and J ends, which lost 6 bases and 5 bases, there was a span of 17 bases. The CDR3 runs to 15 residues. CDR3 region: CASRDRAGPDNEQFF. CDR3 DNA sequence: TGTGCCAGTAGGGACCGGGCGGGACCCGACAATGAGCAGTTCTTC.

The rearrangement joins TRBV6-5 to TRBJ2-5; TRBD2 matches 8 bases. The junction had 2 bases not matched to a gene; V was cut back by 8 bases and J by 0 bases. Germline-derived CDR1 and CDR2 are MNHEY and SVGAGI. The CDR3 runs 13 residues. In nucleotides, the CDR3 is TGTGCCAGCGGCGGGAGGTACCAAGAGACCCAGTACTTC. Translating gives CASGGRYQETQYF.

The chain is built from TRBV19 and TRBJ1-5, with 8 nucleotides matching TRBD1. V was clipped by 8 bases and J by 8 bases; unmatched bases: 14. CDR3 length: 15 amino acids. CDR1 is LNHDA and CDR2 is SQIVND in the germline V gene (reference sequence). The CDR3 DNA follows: TGTGCCAGTCGAGAAGAGCCGGGACAGGCCAAGCCCCAGCATTTT. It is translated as CASREEPGQAKPQHF.

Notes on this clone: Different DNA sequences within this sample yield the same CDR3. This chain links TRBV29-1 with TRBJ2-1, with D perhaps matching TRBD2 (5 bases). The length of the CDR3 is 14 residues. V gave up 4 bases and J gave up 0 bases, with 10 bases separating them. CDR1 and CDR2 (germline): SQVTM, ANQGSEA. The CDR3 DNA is TGCAGCGTTGTTAGTGGGAGCTCCTACAATGAGCAGTTCTTC. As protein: CSVVSGSSYNEQFF.

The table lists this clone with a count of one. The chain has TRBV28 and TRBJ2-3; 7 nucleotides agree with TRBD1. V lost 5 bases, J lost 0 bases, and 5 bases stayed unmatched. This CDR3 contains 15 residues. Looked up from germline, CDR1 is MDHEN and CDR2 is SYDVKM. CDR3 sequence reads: CASSRGGGSTDTQYF. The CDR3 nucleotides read TGTGCCAGCAGTCGAGGGGGCGGGAGCACAGATACGCAGTATTTT.

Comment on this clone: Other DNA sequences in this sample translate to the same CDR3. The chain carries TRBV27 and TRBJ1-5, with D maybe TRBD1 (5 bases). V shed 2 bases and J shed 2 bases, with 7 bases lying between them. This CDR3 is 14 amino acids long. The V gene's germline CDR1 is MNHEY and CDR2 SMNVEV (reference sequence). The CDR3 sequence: CASSLVQGNQPQHF. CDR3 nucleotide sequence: TGTGCCAGCAGTTTAGTACAGGGCAATCAGCCCCAGCATTTT.

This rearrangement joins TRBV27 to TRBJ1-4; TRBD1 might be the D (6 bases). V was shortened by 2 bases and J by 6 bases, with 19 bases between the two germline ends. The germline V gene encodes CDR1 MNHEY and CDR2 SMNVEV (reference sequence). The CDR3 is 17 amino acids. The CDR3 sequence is CASSLRLQVTGDEKLFF. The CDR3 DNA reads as TGTGCCAGCAGTTTAAGGCTCCAAGTGACAGGCGATGAAAAACTGTTTTTT.

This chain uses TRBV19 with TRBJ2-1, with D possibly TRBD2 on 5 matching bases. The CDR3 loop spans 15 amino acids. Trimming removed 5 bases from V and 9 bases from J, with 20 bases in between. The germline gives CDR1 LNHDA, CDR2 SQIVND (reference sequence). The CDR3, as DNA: TGTGCCAGTAGTTATGGGCTAACCCAAGCGGTTGAGCAGTTCTTC. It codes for CASSYGLTQAVEQFF. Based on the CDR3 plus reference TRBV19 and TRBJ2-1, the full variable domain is DGGITQSPKYLFRKEGQNVTLSCEQNLNHDAMYWYRQDPGQGLRLIYYSQIVNDFQKGDIAEGYSVSREKKESFPLTVTSAQKNPTAFYLCASSYGLTQAVEQFFGPGTRLTVL.

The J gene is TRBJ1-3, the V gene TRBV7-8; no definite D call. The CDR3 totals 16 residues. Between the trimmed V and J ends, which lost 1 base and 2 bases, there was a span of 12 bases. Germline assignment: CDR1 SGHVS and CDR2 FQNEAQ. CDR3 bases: TGTGCCAGCAGCTTAGTGTTAGAGGGAACTGGAAACACCATATATTTT. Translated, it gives CASSLVLEGTGNTIYF.

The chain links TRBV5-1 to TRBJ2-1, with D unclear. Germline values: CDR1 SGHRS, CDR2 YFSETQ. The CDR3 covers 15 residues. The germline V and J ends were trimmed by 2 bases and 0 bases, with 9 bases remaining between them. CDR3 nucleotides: TGCGCCAGCAGCTTAGGTTCCTCCTCCTACAATGAGCAGTTCTTC. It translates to CASSLGSSSYNEQFF.

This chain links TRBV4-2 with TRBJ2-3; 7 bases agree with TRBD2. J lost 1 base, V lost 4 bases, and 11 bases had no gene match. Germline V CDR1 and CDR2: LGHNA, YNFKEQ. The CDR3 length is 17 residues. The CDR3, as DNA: TGTGCCAGCAGCCCAAGACACAGGACTAGTGGCACAGATACGCAGTATTTT. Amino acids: CASSPRHRTSGTDTQYF.